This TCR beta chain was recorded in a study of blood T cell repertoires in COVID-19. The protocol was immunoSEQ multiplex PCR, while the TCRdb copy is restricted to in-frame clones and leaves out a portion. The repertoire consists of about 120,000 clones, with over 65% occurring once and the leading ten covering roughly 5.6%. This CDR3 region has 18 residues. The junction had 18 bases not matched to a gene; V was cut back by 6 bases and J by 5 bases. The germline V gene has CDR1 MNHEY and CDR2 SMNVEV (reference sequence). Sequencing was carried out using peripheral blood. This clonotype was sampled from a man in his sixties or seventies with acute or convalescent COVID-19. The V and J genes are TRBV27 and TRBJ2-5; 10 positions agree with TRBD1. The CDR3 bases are TGTGCCAGCAGCCGTGGACTTCGGACAGGGGGTTGGCGGGAGACCCAGTACTTC. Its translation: CASSRGLRTGGWRETQYF.